One sample yielded the 24 T cell receptor beta chains listed below, sequenced in a study of T cells in Graves' hyperthyroidism and ophthalmopathy. RNA transcripts provided the source from which TCR beta CDR3 regions were amplified. First-round RT-PCR targeting the TCR CDR3 was performed with the HTBI primer set. TCRdb re-analysed the multiplex PCR reads in MiXCR, keeping a single row per CDR3 protein. Of about 840,000 distinct CDR3 sequences in the sample, approximately 40% are singletons; the top ten hold around 10%. The sequenced sample was blood. The source is a man aged 18 to 35 with Graves' hyperthyroidism.

The chain links TRBV5-1 to TRBJ2-7; the D is unclear. Trimming shortened V by 0 bases and J by 7 bases, and 11 bases separated the two germline ends. Germline lookup yields CDR1 SGHRS and CDR2 YFSETQ. The CDR3 covers 13 residues. The CDR3 nucleotides are TGCGCCAGCAGCTTGGCCGAGTCTGGGGAGCAGTACTTC. It specifies CASSLAESGEQYF.

This clonotype was observed at least ten times. V gene TRBV2 combines with J gene TRBJ2-7, with D perhaps given as TRBD1 or TRBD2 (5 bases each). The CDR3 runs 14 residues. The V gene lost 5 bases and the J gene lost 4 bases, with 15 bases spanning the gap. The germline gives CDR1 SNHLY, CDR2 FYNNEI. CDR3 DNA sequence: TGTGCCAGCAGTCGTCCGGGACCGCCGTACGAGCAGTACTTC. This sequence encodes CASSRPGPPYEQYF. Looking up the rest from reference TRBV2 and TRBJ2-7 gives the full variable domain: EPEVTQTPSHQVTQMGQEVILRCVPISNHLYFYWYRQILGQKVEFLVSFYNNEISEKSEIFDDQFSVERPDGSNFTLKIRSTKLEDSAMYFCASSRPGPPYEQYFGPGTRLTVT.

The V gene is TRBV7-9, the J gene TRBJ1-2, with 11 nucleotides matching TRBD1. The CDR3 consists of 16 residues. Germline loops: CDR1 SEHNR, CDR2 FQNEAQ (reference sequence). J gave up 4 bases and V 3 bases, and 7 bases lay outside the gene matches. In DNA, the CDR3 is TGTGCCAGCAGCTTTGGTACCGGGACAGGGGGCTATGGCTACACCTTC. This codes for CASSFGTGTGGYGYTF.

The rearrangement joins TRBV28 to TRBJ1-1, with no clear D. Per germline, CDR1 MDHEN and CDR2 SYDVKM. There are 13 residues in the CDR3. V dropped 2 bases and J dropped 3 bases, with 7 bases sitting between them. CDR3 in DNA: TGTGCCAGCAGTTTAGAGTCGGACACTGAAGCTTTCTTT. The encoded protein is CASSLESDTEAFF.

In this sample, this clonotype turned up many times. V usage is TRBV6-6 and J usage is TRBJ2-7; no clear D. V was pared by 5 bases and J by 2 bases, with 10 bases between. Germline CDR1 and CDR2: MNHNY and SVGAGI (reference sequence). This CDR3 spans 13 amino acids. CDR3 loop: CASSEFAAYEQYF. The CDR3 DNA sequence: TGTGCCAGCAGTGAATTCGCGGCCTACGAGCAGTACTTC.

This clonotype was recorded only once. The gene calls are TRBV29-1 and TRBJ2-1; 12 nucleotides agree with TRBD2. In germline, CDR1 is SQVTM, CDR2 ANQGSEA. Unmatched junction bases numbered 6, after V lost 7 bases and J lost 8 bases. This CDR3 has 13 amino acids. The CDR3 loop reads CSGGLAGPYEQFF. The CDR3 region has the DNA TGCAGCGGAGGACTAGCGGGACCGTATGAGCAGTTCTTC.

Ten or more counts support this clonotype. The chain links TRBV10-3 to TRBJ1-1, with TRBD1 matching over 8 bases. Per germline, CDR1 ENHRY and CDR2 SYGVKD. CDR3 length: 12 residues. Losses at the gene ends were 6 bases for V and 6 bases for J; bases not matched to a gene: 3. The DNA for the CDR3 is TGTGCCATCAGCTCGACAGGGGCTGAAGCTTTCTTT. This codes for CAISSTGAEAFF.

This clonotype was recorded many times. The chain uses TRBV7-2 and TRBJ2-7; 7 positions agree with TRBD1. V trimming: 5 bases; J trimming: 0 bases; junction bases outside the gene matches: 7. CDR1 and CDR2 from the germline V gene are SGHTA and FQGNSA. The CDR3 spans 15 residues. The CDR3 here is CASSSRRDSSYEQYF. Here the CDR3 DNA reads TGTGCCAGCAGCAGTCGCCGGGACAGCTCCTACGAGCAGTACTTC.

As for this clonotype: One end of the junction varies from germline; a read error may be responsible. This chain joins TRBV2 and TRBJ2-2; possibly TRBD1 for D (6 bases). Germline V gene data show CDR1 as SNHLY and CDR2 as FYNNEI. The CDR3 is 13 amino acids. The CDR3 protein is CASTQGGAGELFF. CDR3 coding DNA: TGCGCCAGCACCCAAGGGGGTGCCGGGGAGCTGTTTTTT.

This chain joins TRBV5-8 and TRBJ2-5, with TRBD1 as a possible D gene (6 bases). The CDR3 covers 14 residues. Per germline, CDR1 SGHTS and CDR2 YDEGEE. V shed 4 bases and J shed 5 bases, with 15 bases lying between them. The CDR3 loop is CASSVLGGVETQYF. CDR3 DNA: TGTGCCAGCAGCGTGCTAGGGGGTGTGGAGACCCAGTACTTC.

For this clonotype: One end of the junction fails to match germline, which may point to a read error. This rearrangement joins TRBV5-1 to TRBJ1-6; 9 bases match TRBD1. In germline, CDR1 is SGHRS, CDR2 YFSETQ. The CDR3 is 14 residues long. CDR3 in DNA: TGCGCCAGCAGCCCCGGACAGGGGAATTCACTCCTCCACTTT. It specifies CASSPGQGNSLLHF.

This clonotype was found many times. The chain uses TRBV29-1 and TRBJ2-7; the D is unclear. Trimming took 4 bases from V and 0 from J, leaving 7 bases between them. CDR3 length equals 12 residues. Germline CDR1 reads SQVTM; CDR2 reads ANQGSEA. CDR3 coding DNA: TGCAGCGTTGCATCCTCCTCCTACGAGCAGTACTTC. Translating gives CSVASSSYEQYF.

This clonotype was counted only a few times. The chain has TRBV5-1 and TRBJ2-7; 10 positions agree with TRBD2. Germline V CDR1 and CDR2: SGHRS, YFSETQ. Trimming removed 3 bases from V and 4 bases from J; junction bases left unmatched: 7. The CDR3 extends over 15 amino acids. CDR3 nucleotide sequence: TGCGCCAGCAGCTCTCCTAGCGGGAGTCAGTACGAGCAGTACTTC. Translating it yields CASSSPSGSQYEQYF.

The chain is built from TRBV29-1 and TRBJ2-5, with D possibly matching TRBD1 (6 bases). The J call is in doubt because the DNA end fits TRBJ2-1 better. Germline V gene sequence: CDR1 SQVTM, CDR2 ANQGSEA. The length of the CDR3 is 12 residues. The CDR3 DNA is TGCAGCGTTGGGGACAACGGGATGGGGCAGTTCTTC. Amino acid sequence: CSVGDNGMGQFF.

This clonotype was counted ten times or more. V is TRBV25-1 and J is TRBJ1-4; 8 bases are a match to TRBD1. Trimming removed 6 bases from V and 4 bases from J; junction bases left unmatched: 4. Germline CDR1 reads MGHDK; CDR2 reads SYGVNS. This CDR3 is 14 amino acids long. The DNA of the CDR3 is TGTGCCAGCAGAGAACAGGGGGTTAATGAAAAACTGTTTTTT. The encoded protein is CASREQGVNEKLFF. The full variable domain, in which reference TRBV25-1 and TRBJ1-4 provide the parts outside the CDR3, is EADIYQTPRYLVIGTGKKITLECSQTMGHDKMYWYQQDPGMELHLIHYSYGVNSTEKGDLSSESTVSRIRTEHFPLTLESARPSHTSQYLCASREQGVNEKLFFGSGTQLSVL.

This chain joins TRBV2 and TRBJ2-5; TRBD2 matches at 14 bases. CDR1 and CDR2 from the germline V gene are SNHLY and FYNNEI. With 7 bases clipped from V and 4 bases from J, the junction kept 8 bases outside the gene matches. The CDR3 sequence is 16 residues long. The CDR3 nucleotides are TGTGCCAGCACGGGACTAGCGGGAGTTGGTAGAGAGACCCAGTACTTC. It yields the protein CASTGLAGVGRETQYF.

This clonotype has only a few counts. The J gene is TRBJ2-5, the V gene TRBV7-2, with 8 bases aligning to TRBD1. CDR3 size: 15 residues. V shed 1 base and J 4 bases; nucleotides not matched to a gene: 5. Germline CDR1 and CDR2: SGHTA and FQGNSA. The CDR3 DNA sequence: TGTGCCAGCAGCTTAGAGAGACAGGGGACAGAGACCCAGTACTTC. This encodes CASSLERQGTETQYF.

Details on this clonotype: A read error may produce the germline difference seen at one junction end. This chain uses TRBV7-8 with TRBJ1-5, with a tentative D call TRBD1 (6 bases). This CDR3 is built from 12 residues. Germline V gene data show CDR1 as SGHVS and CDR2 as FQNEAQ. The CDR3 DNA follows: TGTGCCAGCCGGGACAAATATCACCCCCAGCATTTT. Protein: CASRDKYHPQHF.

This clonotype came up a few times. J is TRBJ1-2 and V is TRBV20-1, with unresolved D. V lost 3 bases and J lost 2, with 16 bases in between. The CDR3 has 15 amino acids. The V gene's germline CDR1 is DFQATT and CDR2 SNEGSKA (reference sequence). The chain's CDR3 is CSARVAVRSNYGYTF. The CDR3 DNA sequence: TGCAGTGCTAGGGTAGCGGTAAGATCAAACTATGGCTACACCTTC.

The V gene is TRBV28, the J gene TRBJ2-2, with TRBD1 matching over 9 bases. Trimming removed 6 bases from V and 5 bases from J; junction bases left unmatched: 4. CDR1 and CDR2 (germline): MDHEN, SYDVKM. CDR3 size: 14 residues. The CDR3 here is CASRGTGMTGELFF. CDR3 coding DNA: TGTGCCAGCAGAGGGACAGGGATGACCGGGGAGCTGTTTTTT.

The V call is TRBV2, the J call TRBJ1-5; D call uncertain. CDR3 size: 15 residues. V was cut by 1 base and J by 11 bases, with 18 bases left in between. Germline loops: CDR1 SNHLY, CDR2 FYNNEI. The CDR3 DNA is TGTGCCAGCAGTGAAGGGCTAGGAGGGTTGGAGACCCAGCATTTT. Translation gives CASSEGLGGLETQHF. The complete variable domain, with remaining parts taken from reference TRBV2 and TRBJ1-5, reads EPEVTQTPSHQVTQMGQEVILRCVPISNHLYFYWYRQILGQKVEFLVSFYNNEISEKSEIFDDQFSVERPDGSNFTLKIRSTKLEDSAMYFCASSEGLGGLETQHFGDGTRLSIL.

This clonotype was seen a handful of times. DNA of the CDR3: TGCGCCAGCAGGAGCCAACAGGGAGCTAATGAAAAACTGTTTTTT. Translating gives CASRSQQGANEKLFF. This chain connects TRBV5-1 to TRBJ1-4; maybe TRBD1 (6 bases). The ends were cut back, 5 bases at V and 3 bases at J, with 14 bases in the middle. There are 15 residues in the CDR3. Germline lookup yields CDR1 SGHRS and CDR2 YFSETQ.

The V call is TRBV7-6, the J call TRBJ2-2; D is uncertain. Deletions cut 3 bases from V and 4 bases from J, with 12 bases between. This CDR3 region has 15 residues. Germline V lookup: CDR1 SGHVS, CDR2 FNYEAQ. The CDR3 here is CASSFFGDATGELFF. CDR3 DNA sequence: TGTGCCAGCAGCTTCTTCGGCGATGCCACCGGGGAGCTGTTTTTT. Together with reference TRBV7-6 and TRBJ2-2, the CDR3 gives the full variable domain: GAGVSQSPRYKVTKRGQDVALRCDPISGHVSLYWYRQALGQGPEFLTYFNYEAQQDKSGLPNDRFSAERPEGSISTLTIQRTEQRDSAMYRCASSFFGDATGELFFGEGSRLTVL.

This clonotype was observed at least ten times. The V call is TRBV15, the J call TRBJ2-5; D is unresolved. The CDR3 is 11 residues long. V was cut by 4 bases and J by 3 bases, with 3 bases left in between. Germline assignment: CDR1 LNHNV and CDR2 YYDKDF (reference sequence). CDR3 protein: CATSTKETQYF. CDR3 DNA sequence: TGTGCCACCAGCACTAAAGAGACCCAGTACTTC.